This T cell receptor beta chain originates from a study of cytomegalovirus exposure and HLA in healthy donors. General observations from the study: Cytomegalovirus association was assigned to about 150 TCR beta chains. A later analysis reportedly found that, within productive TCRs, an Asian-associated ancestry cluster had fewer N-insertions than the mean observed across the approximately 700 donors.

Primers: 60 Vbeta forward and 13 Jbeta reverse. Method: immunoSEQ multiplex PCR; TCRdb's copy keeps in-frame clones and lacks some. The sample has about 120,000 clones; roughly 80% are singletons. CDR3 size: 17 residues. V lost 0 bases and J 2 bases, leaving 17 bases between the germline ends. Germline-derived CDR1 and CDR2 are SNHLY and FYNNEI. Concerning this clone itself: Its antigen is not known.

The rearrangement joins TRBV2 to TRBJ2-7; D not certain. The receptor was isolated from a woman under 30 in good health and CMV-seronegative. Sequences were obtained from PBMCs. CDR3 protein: CASSEAYSTTRTYEQYF. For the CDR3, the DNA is TGTGCCAGCAGTGAAGCCTACTCTACTACCAGAACCTACGAGCAGTACTTC.